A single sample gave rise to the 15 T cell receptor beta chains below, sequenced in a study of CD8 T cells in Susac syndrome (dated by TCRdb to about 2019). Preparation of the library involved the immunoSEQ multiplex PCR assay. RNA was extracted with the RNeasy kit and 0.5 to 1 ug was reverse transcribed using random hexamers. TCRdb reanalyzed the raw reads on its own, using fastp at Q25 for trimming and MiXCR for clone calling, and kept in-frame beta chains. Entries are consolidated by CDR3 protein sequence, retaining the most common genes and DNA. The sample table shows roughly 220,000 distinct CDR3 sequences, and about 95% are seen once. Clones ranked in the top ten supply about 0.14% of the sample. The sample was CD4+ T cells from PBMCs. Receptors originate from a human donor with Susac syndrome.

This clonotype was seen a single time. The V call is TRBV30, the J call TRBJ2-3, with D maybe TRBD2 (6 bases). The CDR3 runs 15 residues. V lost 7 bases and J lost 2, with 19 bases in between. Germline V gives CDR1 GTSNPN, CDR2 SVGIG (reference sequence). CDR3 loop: CASHRQSGHTDTQYF. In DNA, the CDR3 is TGTGCCTCTCACCGGCAGAGCGGGCACACAGATACGCAGTATTTT.

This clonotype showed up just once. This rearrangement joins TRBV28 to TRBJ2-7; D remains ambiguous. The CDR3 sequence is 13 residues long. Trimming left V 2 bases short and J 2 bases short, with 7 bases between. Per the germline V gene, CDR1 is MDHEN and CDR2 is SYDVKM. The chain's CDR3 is CASSLRGAYEQYF. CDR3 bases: TGTGCCAGCAGTTTAAGAGGAGCCTACGAGCAGTACTTC.

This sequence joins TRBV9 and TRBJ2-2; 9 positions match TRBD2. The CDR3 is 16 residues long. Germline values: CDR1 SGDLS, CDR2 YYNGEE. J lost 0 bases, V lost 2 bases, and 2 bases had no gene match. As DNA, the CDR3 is TGTGCCAGCAGCGTCGGACTAGCGTCGAACACCGGGGAGCTGTTTTTT. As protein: CASSVGLASNTGELFF.

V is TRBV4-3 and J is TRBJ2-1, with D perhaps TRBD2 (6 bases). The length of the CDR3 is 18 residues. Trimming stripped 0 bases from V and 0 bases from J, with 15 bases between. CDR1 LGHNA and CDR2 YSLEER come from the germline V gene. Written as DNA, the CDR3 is TGCGCCAGCAGCCAAGATTATGGGGCGGGACCCTCCTACAATGAGCAGTTCTTC. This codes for CASSQDYGAGPSYNEQFF.

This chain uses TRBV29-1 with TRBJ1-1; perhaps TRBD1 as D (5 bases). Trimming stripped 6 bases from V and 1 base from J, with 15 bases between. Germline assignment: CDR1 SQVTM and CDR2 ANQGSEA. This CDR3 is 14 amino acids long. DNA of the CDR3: TGCAGCGTGAGGGGCGGCCCACCGAACACTGAAGCTTTCTTT. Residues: CSVRGGPPNTEAFF.

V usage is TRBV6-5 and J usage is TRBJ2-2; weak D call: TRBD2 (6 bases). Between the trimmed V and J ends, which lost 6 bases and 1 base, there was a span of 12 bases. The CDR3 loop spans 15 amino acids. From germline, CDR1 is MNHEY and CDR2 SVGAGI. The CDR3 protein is CASSHPGGNTGELFF. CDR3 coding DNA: TGTGCCAGCAGCCACCCCGGGGGGAACACCGGGGAGCTGTTTTTT.

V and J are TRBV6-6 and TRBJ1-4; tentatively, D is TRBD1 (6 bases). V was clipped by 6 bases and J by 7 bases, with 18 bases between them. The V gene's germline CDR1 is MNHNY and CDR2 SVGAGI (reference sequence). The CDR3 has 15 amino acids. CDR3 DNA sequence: TGTGCCAGCAGGCCGCCCGGGACATTGGGTGAAAAACTGTTTTTT. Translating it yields CASRPPGTLGEKLFF.

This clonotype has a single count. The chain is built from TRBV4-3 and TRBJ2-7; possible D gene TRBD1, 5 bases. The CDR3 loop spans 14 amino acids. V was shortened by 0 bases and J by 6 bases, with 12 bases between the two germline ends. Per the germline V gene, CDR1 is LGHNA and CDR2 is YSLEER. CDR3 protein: CASSQDLQVGEQYF. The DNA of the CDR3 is TGCGCCAGCAGCCAAGATCTACAGGTGGGCGAGCAGTACTTC.

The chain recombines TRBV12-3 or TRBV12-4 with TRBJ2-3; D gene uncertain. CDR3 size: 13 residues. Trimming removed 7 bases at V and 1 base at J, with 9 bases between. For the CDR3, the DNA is TGTGCCAGCACCTCTTCGGGCACAGATACGCAGTATTTT. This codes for CASTSSGTDTQYF.

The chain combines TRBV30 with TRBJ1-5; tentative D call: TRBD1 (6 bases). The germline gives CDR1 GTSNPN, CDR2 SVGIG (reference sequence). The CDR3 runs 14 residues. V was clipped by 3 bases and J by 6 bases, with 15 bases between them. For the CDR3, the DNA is TGTGCCTGGAGGGGGCCGGGGGCAGGTCAGCCCCAGCATTTT. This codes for CAWRGPGAGQPQHF.

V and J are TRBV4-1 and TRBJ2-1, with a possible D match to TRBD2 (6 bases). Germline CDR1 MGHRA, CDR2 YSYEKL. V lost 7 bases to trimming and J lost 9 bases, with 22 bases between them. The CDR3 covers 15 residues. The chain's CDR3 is CASTLNEVGRSEQFF. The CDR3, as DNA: TGCGCCAGCACCCTCAATGAGGTAGGGAGGAGTGAGCAGTTCTTC.

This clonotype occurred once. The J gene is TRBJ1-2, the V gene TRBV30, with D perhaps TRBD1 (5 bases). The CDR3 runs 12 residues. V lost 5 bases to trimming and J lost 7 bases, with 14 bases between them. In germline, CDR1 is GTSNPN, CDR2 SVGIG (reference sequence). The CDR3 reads CAWGTSTRGYTF. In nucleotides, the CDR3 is TGTGCCTGGGGGACCTCCACTCGTGGCTACACCTTC.

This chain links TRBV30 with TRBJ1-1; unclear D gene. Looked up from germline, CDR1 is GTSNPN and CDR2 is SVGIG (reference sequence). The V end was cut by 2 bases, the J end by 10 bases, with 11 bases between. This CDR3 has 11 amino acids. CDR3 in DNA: TGTGCCTGGAGTAGACCCCGAGGAGCTTTCTTT. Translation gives CAWSRPRGAFF.

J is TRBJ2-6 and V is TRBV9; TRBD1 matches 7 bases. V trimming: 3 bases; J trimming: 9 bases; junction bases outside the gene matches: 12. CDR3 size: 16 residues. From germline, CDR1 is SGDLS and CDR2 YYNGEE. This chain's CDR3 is CASSGLEGQSHNVLTF. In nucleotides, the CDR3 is TGTGCCAGCAGCGGGCTCGAGGGACAGTCCCACAACGTCCTGACTTTC.

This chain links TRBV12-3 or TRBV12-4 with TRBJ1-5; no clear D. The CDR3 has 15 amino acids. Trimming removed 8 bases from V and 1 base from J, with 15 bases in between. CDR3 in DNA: TGTGCCAGCTTGCGGGGTTCTAGGAGCAATCAGCCCCAGCATTTT. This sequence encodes CASLRGSRSNQPQHF.